These T cell receptor beta chains were read from a single sample in a study of blood T cell repertoires in COVID-19. Data came from immunoSEQ multiplex PCR; TCRdb stores just in-frame clones and leaves some out. Counted here are about 100,000 clones, roughly 85% occurring once; the ten biggest clones make up roughly 12%. Sequenced: peripheral blood. These receptors all come from a woman between 65 and 79 years old with acute or convalescent COVID-19. CDR3s include the opening cysteine and the closing phenylalanine or tryptophan. The order of the fields is J gene, clone size, D gene, V gene, CDR3 length, CDR3 DNA, CDR3 protein. D genes are given only for firm matches. Not all rows give a size; the values are once, few, many and, for expanded clones, a class.

>TRBJ2-2|.|.|TRBV19|12
TGTGCCAGTAGTACGGAGGCCGGGGAGCTGTTTTTT
CASSTEAGELFF
>TRBJ2-3|.|.|TRBV7-2|12
TGTGCCAGCAGGACTAGCACAGATACGCAGTATTTT
CASRTSTDTQYF
>TRBJ1-5|.|TRBD1|TRBV7-9|15
TGTGCCAGCAGCCCATCCGGGACAGGGTTCCAGCCCCAGCATTTT
CASSPSGTGFQPQHF
>TRBJ1-3|.|.|TRBV19|15
TGTGCCAGTAGTGCACAGTCCGTCTCTGGAAACACCATATATTTT
CASSAQSVSGNTIYF
>TRBJ1-1|.|.|TRBV6-6|13
TGTGCCAGCAGTTACTCCGTAGAGGGAGAAGCTTTCTTT
CASSYSVEGEAFF
>TRBJ2-1|few|.|TRBV7-2|13
TGTGCCAGCAGCTTAAGGGGGGGCAATGAGCAGTTCTTC
CASSLRGGNEQFF
>TRBJ1-6|.|.|TRBV19|17
TGTGCCAGTAGTATGAAGGCCCGCAGGGATGTGAATTCACCCCTCCACTTT
CASSMKARRDVNSPLHF
>TRBJ2-7|.|.|TRBV20-1|15
TGCAGTGCTAGTCGACAGTCCTCCCTCTCCTACGAGCAGTACTTC
CSASRQSSLSYEQYF
>TRBJ2-3|few|TRBD2|TRBV4-3|15
TGCGCCAGCAGCCGTAGCGGGGGGAGCGCAGATACGCAGTATTTT
CASSRSGGSADTQYF
>TRBJ2-2|.|.|TRBV2|13
TGTGCCAGCAGGAAGGAAGCGGACGGGGAGCTGTTTTTT
CASRKEADGELFF
>TRBJ1-3|.|TRBD1|TRBV19|16
TGTGCCAGTAGTCGACAGGGACCTTCCTCTGGAAACACCATATATTTT
CASSRQGPSSGNTIYF
>TRBJ2-7|.|TRBD1|TRBV14|15
TGTGCCAGCAGTCGCAGCGGACAGGGTTCTTACGAGCAGTACTTC
CASSRSGQGSYEQYF
>TRBJ2-2|.|.|TRBV7-9|13
TGTGCCATGGGGCAGCGCGACACCGGGGAGCTGTTTTTT
CAMGQRDTGELFF
>TRBJ2-5|.|TRBD1|TRBV18|14
TGTGCCAGCTCACCCGGACAGGCTCAAGAGACCCAGTACTTC
CASSPGQAQETQYF
>TRBJ1-5|.|.|TRBV2|17
TGTGCCAGCAAGGACGGGCAGGGGCGATATAGCAATCAGCCCCAGCATTTT
CASKDGQGRYSNQPQHF
>TRBJ2-5|.|.|TRBV5-1|13
TGCGCCAGCAGCACTAATATGAAAGAGACCCAGTACTTC
CASSTNMKETQYF
>TRBJ1-6|once|.|TRBV2|15
TGTGCCAGCAGCCTAGGAAGGGGTGATAATTCACCCCTCCACTTT
CASSLGRGDNSPLHF
>TRBJ1-2|.|TRBD1|TRBV6-6|14
TGTGCCAGCAGCCAGACAGGGGGTGACTATGGCTACACCTTC
CASSQTGGDYGYTF
>TRBJ1-2|.|TRBD1|TRBV18|13
TGTGCCAGCTCACCAATTCAGGGGGACGGCTACACCTTC
CASSPIQGDGYTF
>TRBJ1-5|few|.|TRBV19|13
TGTGCCAGTGCAGGGTATAGCAATCAGCCCCAGCATTTT
CASAGYSNQPQHF
>TRBJ1-1|.|.|TRBV7-9|14
TGTGCCAGCAGCTTAATCCCTATGAACACTGAAGCTTTCTTT
CASSLIPMNTEAFF
>TRBJ1-5|.|TRBD1|TRBV11-1|15
TGTGCCAGCAGCCAGACAGGGCTTAGCAATCAGCCCCAGCATTTT
CASSQTGLSNQPQHF
>TRBJ2-1|once|.|TRBV6-5|12
TGTGCCAGCAGTTCGCCCGGGGGTGGGCAGTTCTTC
CASSSPGGGQFF
>TRBJ1-4|.|.|TRBV10-2|15
TGCGCCAGCAGTGAGTCGAAGGGGGCTAATGAAAAACTGTTTTTT
CASSESKGANEKLFF
>TRBJ1-4|many|.|TRBV27|14
TGTGCCAGCAGAAGACGGGCCACAGGTGAAAAACTGTTTTTT
CASRRRATGEKLFF
>TRBJ2-3|once|TRBD2|TRBV10-3|18
TGTGCCATCAGTTTTTTCCTAGCGGGGGACCCAAGCACAGATACGCAGTATTTT
CAISFFLAGDPSTDTQYF
>TRBJ2-3|.|TRBD1|TRBV5-1|17
TGCGCCAGCAGCTCGACCCCCGGGACAGGGGTCACAGATACGCAGTATTTT
CASSSTPGTGVTDTQYF
>TRBJ2-3|.|TRBD2|TRBV18|16
TGTGCCAGCTCACCACGGTCAGCGGGGGGCACAGATACGCAGTATTTT
CASSPRSAGGTDTQYF
>TRBJ1-4|.|.|TRBV30|16
TGTGCCTGGAGTAAGCTAGGGGGAACAACTAATGAAAAACTGTTTTTT
CAWSKLGGTTNEKLFF
>TRBJ2-3|.|.|TRBV24-1|11
TGTGCCACCAGTGCTATGGATACGCAGTATTTT
CATSAMDTQYF
>TRBJ1-3|.|.|TRBV30|15
TGTGCCTGGAGTACTGGGCTGAACTCTGGAAACACCATATATTTT
CAWSTGLNSGNTIYF
>TRBJ1-2|.|TRBD1|TRBV28|15
TGTGCCAGCAACCTCACACCGGGACAGGGGGCTAGCTACACCTTC
CASNLTPGQGASYTF
>TRBJ1-4|few|.|TRBV5-4|15
TGTGCCAGCAGCTTGGCCGCAGGGAATAATGAAAAACTGTTTTTT
CASSLAAGNNEKLFF
>TRBJ1-2|.|TRBD1|TRBV9|15
TGTGCCAGCAGCCCACGACAGGGTGAAGGCTATGGCTACACCTTC
CASSPRQGEGYGYTF
>TRBJ1-1|.|.|TRBV5-1|16
TGCGCCAGCAGCTTGGATCCATGGGAGCAAGCCACTGAAGCTTTCTTT
CASSLDPWEQATEAFF
>TRBJ1-1|.|.|TRBV29-1|13
TGCAGCGTTACAGAACAGGGAAACACTGAAGCTTTCTTT
CSVTEQGNTEAFF
>TRBJ1-4|.|TRBD1|TRBV27|14
TGTGCCAGCAGTCTTCAGGGGGCTGGTGAAAAACTGTTTTTT
CASSLQGAGEKLFF
>TRBJ1-1|.|.|TRBV2|12
TGTGCCAGCCTGGCGGTATACACTGAAGCTTTCTTT
CASLAVYTEAFF
>TRBJ2-7|.|TRBD1|TRBV6-5|12
TGTGCAACCAGGGGGACCTGGGGCGAGCAGTACTTC
CATRGTWGEQYF
>TRBJ1-2|.|TRBD1|TRBV10-1|14
TGCGCCAGCTTTTGGACAGGGGGCTTCTATGGCTACACCTTC
CASFWTGGFYGYTF
>TRBJ1-4|.|.|TRBV5-4|15
TGTGCCAGCAGCTCTGTTCAGGACCCAGGGGAAAAACTGTTTTTT
CASSSVQDPGEKLFF
>TRBJ1-6|.|TRBD1|TRBV9|14
TGTGCCAGCAGCCCACGGGACAGAAATTCACCCCTCCACTTT
CASSPRDRNSPLHF